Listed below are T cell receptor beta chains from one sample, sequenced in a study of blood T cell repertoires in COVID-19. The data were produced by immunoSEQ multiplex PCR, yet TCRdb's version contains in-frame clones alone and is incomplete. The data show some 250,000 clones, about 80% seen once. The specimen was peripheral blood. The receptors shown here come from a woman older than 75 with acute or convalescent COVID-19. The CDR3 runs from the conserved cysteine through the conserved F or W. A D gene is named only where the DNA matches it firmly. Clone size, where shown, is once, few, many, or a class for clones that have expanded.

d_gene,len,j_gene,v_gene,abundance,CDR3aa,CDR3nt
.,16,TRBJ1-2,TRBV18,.,CASSPPVGGGNYGYTF,TGTGCCAGCTCACCACCGGTCGGGGGTGGAAACTATGGCTACACCTTC
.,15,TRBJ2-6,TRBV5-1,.,CASSPGGTGANVLTF,TGCGCCAGCAGCCCCGGGGGAACTGGGGCCAACGTCCTGACTTTC
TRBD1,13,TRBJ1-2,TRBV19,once,CASSSRDRPVLAF,TGTGCCAGTAGTAGCCGGGACAGGCCTGTTCTCGCCTTC
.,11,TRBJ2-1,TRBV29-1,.,CSVDGYNEQFF,TGCAGCGTTGACGGCTACAATGAGCAGTTCTTC
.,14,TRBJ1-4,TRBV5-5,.,CASSVYSGNEKLFF,TGTGCCAGCAGCGTATATTCGGGTAATGAAAAACTGTTTTTT
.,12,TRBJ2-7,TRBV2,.,CASREQGYEQYF,TGTGCCAGCAGGGAACAGGGATACGAGCAGTACTTC
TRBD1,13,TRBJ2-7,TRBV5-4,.,CASSSLDRYEQYF,TGTGCCAGCAGCTCCCTGGACAGGTACGAGCAGTACTTC
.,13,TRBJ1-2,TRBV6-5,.,CASTTDSNYGYTF,TGTGCCAGCACTACGGACAGCAACTATGGCTACACCTTC
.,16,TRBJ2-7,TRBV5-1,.,CATSPGPTGFTYEQYF,TGCGCCACCTCCCCCGGCCCCACAGGGTTTACCTACGAGCAGTACTTC
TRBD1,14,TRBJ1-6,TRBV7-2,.,CASSLRDRGSPLHF,TGTGCCAGCAGCTTACGGGACAGGGGTTCACCCCTCCACTTT
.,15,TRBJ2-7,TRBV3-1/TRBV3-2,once,CASSRRGGSSYEQYF,TGTGCCAGCAGTAGGAGGGGGGGAAGCTCTTACGAGCAGTACTTC
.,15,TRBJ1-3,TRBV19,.,CASSNRGSSGNTIYF,TGTGCCAGTAGTAACAGAGGGAGCTCTGGAAACACCATATATTTT
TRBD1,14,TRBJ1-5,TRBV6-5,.,CASRAGTGDQPQHF,TGTGCCAGCAGGGCCGGGACAGGGGATCAGCCCCAGCATTTT
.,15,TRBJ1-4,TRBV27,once,CASSLSWTNDEKLFF,TGTGCCAGCAGTTTATCGTGGACAAATGATGAAAAACTGTTTTTT
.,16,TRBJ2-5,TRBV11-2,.,CASSPRSLGGQETQYF,TGTGCCAGCAGCCCCCGCTCTCTAGGAGGCCAAGAGACCCAGTACTTC
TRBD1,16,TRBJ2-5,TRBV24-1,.,CATSEGGTGGQETQYF,TGTGCCACCAGTGAGGGGGGGACAGGGGGCCAAGAGACCCAGTACTTC
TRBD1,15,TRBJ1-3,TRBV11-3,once,CASSLSGTGYATIYF,TGTGCCAGCAGCCTCTCCGGGACAGGGTATGCCACCATATATTTT
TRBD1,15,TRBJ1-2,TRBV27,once,CASSSPGQGDYGYTF,TGTGCCAGCAGTTCGCCGGGACAGGGGGACTATGGCTACACCTTC
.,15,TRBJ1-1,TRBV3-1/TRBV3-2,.,CASSRRGGGDTEAFF,TGTGCCAGCAGCCGCCGCGGGGGAGGAGACACTGAAGCTTTCTTT
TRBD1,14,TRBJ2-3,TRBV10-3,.,CAISRQGATDTQYF,TGTGCCATCAGCCGACAGGGAGCCACAGATACGCAGTATTTT
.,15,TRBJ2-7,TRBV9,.,CASSVDPSSVYEQYF,TGTGCCAGCAGCGTAGATCCGAGCTCCGTCTACGAGCAGTACTTC
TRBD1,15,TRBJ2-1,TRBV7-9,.,CASSSKGQGAVEQFF,TGTGCCAGCAGCTCTAAAGGACAGGGGGCGGTCGAGCAGTTCTTC
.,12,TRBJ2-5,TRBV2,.,CASSVGSETQYF,TGTGCCAGCAGTGTCGGGTCGGAGACCCAGTACTTC
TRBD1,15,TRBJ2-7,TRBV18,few,CASSGRGTGNYEQYF,TGTGCCAGCTCAGGACGTGGGACAGGGAATTACGAGCAGTACTTC
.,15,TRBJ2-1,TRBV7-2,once,CASSLGVSVGNEQFF,TGTGCCAGCAGCTTAGGCGTTAGCGTAGGAAATGAGCAGTTCTTC
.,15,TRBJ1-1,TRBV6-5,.,CASSSGQFMNTEAFF,TGTGCCAGCAGTTCAGGACAGTTTATGAACACTGAAGCTTTCTTT
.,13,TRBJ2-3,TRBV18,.,CASSPRLTDTQYF,TGTGCCAGCTCACCACGTCTAACAGATACGCAGTATTTT
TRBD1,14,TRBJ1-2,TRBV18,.,CASSQDRFLYGYTF,TGTGCCAGCTCCCAGGACAGGTTCCTTTATGGCTACACCTTC
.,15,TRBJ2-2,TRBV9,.,CASSAGTHNTGELFF,TGTGCCAGCAGCGCCGGGACACATAACACCGGGGAGCTGTTTTTT
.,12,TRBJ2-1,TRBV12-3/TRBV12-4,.,CASSPSRHEQFF,TGTGCCAGCAGCCCTAGCAGGCATGAGCAGTTCTTC
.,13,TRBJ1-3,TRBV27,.,CASSPYPGNTIYF,TGTGCCAGCAGCCCTTATCCTGGAAACACCATATATTTT
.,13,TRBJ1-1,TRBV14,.,CASSRQGNTEAFF,TGTGCCAGCAGCAGGCAGGGGAACACTGAAGCTTTCTTT
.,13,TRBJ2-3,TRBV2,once,CASTETILDTQYF,TGTGCCAGCACCGAGACTATACTTGATACGCAGTATTTT
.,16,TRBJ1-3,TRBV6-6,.,CASSPDRSLSGNTIYF,TGTGCCAGCAGCCCAGACAGATCGCTTTCCGGAAACACCATATATTTT
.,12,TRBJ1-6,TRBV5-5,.,CASSNGVEALHF,TGTGCCAGCAGCAACGGAGTCGAGGCCCTCCACTTT
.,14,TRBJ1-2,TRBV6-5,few,CAIAAGLPNYGYTF,TGTGCCATCGCTGCGGGACTCCCGAACTATGGCTACACCTTC
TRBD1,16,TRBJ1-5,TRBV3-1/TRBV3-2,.,CASSQGGTGNNQPQHF,TGTGCCAGCAGCCAAGGGGGGACAGGGAACAATCAGCCCCAGCATTTT
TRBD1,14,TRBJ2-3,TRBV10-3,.,CAISEGQGTDTQYF,TGTGCCATCAGTGAGGGACAGGGGACAGATACGCAGTATTTT
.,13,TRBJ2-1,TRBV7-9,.,CASSLSRANEQFF,TGTGCCAGCAGCTTAAGCAGGGCGAATGAGCAGTTCTTC
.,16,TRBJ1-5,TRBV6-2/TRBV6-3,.,CASSRLLGQSNQPQHF,TGTGCCAGCAGCCGATTACTTGGACAGAGCAATCAGCCCCAGCATTTT
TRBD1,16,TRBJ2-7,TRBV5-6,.,CASSAGWGTVAYEQYF,TGTGCCAGCAGTGCCGGATGGGGGACAGTGGCCTACGAGCAGTACTTC
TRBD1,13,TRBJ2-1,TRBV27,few,CASSPHRGYEQFF,TGTGCCAGCAGTCCCCACAGGGGTTATGAGCAGTTCTTC
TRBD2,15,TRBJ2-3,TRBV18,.,CASSRPGLATDTQYF,TGTGCCAGCTCTCGACCGGGACTAGCAACAGATACGCAGTATTTT
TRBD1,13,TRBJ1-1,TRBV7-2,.,CASSQGVNTEAFF,TGTGCCAGCAGCCAGGGGGTCAACACTGAAGCTTTCTTT
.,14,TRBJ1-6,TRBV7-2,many,CASSFGGFNSPLHF,TGTGCCAGCAGCTTTGGGGGGTTTAATTCACCCCTCCACTTT
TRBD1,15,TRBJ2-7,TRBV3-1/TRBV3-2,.,CASSPGQGGAYEQYF,TGTGCCAGCAGCCCGGGACAGGGGGGGGCCTACGAGCAGTACTTC
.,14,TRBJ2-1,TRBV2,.,CASSVPGPTWEQFF,TGTGCCAGCAGTGTCCCCGGTCCCACGTGGGAGCAGTTCTTC
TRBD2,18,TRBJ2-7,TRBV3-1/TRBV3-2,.,CASSRRGASGSKTYEQYF,TGTGCCAGCAGCCGACGGGGGGCTAGCGGGAGTAAAACCTACGAGCAGTACTTC
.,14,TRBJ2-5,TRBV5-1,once,CASSPSGEKETQYF,TGCGCCAGCAGCCCGTCAGGGGAAAAAGAGACCCAGTACTTC
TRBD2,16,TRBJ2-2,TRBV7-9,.,CASSLGLAGNTGELFF,TGTGCCAGCAGCTTAGGGCTAGCGGGAAACACCGGGGAGCTGTTTTTT
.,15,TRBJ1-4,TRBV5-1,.,CASSPGQSTNEKLFF,TGCGCCAGCAGCCCGGGACAATCAACTAATGAAAAACTGTTTTTT
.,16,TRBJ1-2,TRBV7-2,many,CASSLRGDRPNYGYTF,TGTGCCAGCAGCTTACGTGGAGACAGACCCAACTATGGCTACACCTTC
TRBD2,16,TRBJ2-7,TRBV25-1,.,CASRPMGLAGVSEQYF,TGTGCCAGCAGACCCATGGGACTAGCGGGAGTTTCCGAGCAGTACTTC